What follows are 10 T cell receptor beta chains derived from one specimen sequenced in a study of T cell repertoires in cytomegalovirus infection. MiXCR was run by TCRdb on the reads, yielding one entry per CDR3 protein. The data show over 150,000 distinct CDR3 sequences, approximately 19% seen once. The material sequenced was PBMCs. These receptor sequences come from a human donor in good health (CMV status not recorded). Some clones in this sample may be carry-over from other donors' samples.

This chain joins TRBV6-1 and TRBJ1-3, with 7 bases matching TRBD1. Germline loops: CDR1 MNHNS, CDR2 SASEGT. The CDR3 spans 15 residues. V dropped 6 bases and J dropped 0; count of bases not matched to a gene: 5. The CDR3 loop is CASSDRASSGNTIYF. The CDR3 bases are TGTGCCAGCAGCGACAGGGCGAGCTCTGGAAACACCATATATTTT.

This clonotype appeared a few times. The chain carries TRBV28 and TRBJ2-5; the D gene is possibly TRBD2 (6 bases). V lost 7 bases to trimming and J lost 1 base, with 25 bases between them. The CDR3 loop spans 18 amino acids. Germline CDR1 and CDR2: MDHEN and SYDVKM. CDR3 sequence: CASTRGMIGGGFQETQYF. In DNA, the CDR3 is TGTGCCAGCACCCGGGGGATGATTGGCGGCGGGTTCCAAGAGACCCAGTACTTC.

This clonotype has more than one count but fewer than ten. CDR3 in amino acids: CASSLPIRGSIYEQYF. The DNA of the CDR3 is TGTGCCAGCAGTTTACCCATCCGCGGCTCAATCTACGAGCAGTACTTC. The chain combines TRBV28 with TRBJ2-7; no definite D call. Trimming took 2 bases from V and 3 from J, leaving 17 bases between them. This CDR3 spans 16 amino acids. The germline gives CDR1 MDHEN, CDR2 SYDVKM.

In this sample, this clonotype turned up many times. The chain recombines TRBV7-2 with TRBJ1-2, with 8 bases matching TRBD1. This CDR3 contains 19 residues. CDR1 is SGHTA, CDR2 FQGNSA, per germline. Trimming cost V 5 bases and J 0 bases; bases outside gene matches: 17. CDR3 amino acids: CASSLGQGKRKEPNYGYTF. The CDR3 DNA reads as TGTGCCAGCAGCCTTGGACAGGGTAAACGGAAGGAACCTAACTATGGCTACACCTTC.

This clonotype showed up many times. This rearrangement joins TRBV5-4 to TRBJ2-1, with 9 bases fitting TRBD1. The CDR3 totals 17 residues. Per the germline V gene, CDR1 is SGHNT and CDR2 is YYREEE (reference sequence). Germline trimming cut 4 bases from V and 6 bases from J; bases unmatched to any gene: 14. The CDR3 bases are TGTGCCAGCAGCGACCTAACCCGGGACAGGGTCCTCAATGAGCAGTTCTTC. Protein: CASSDLTRDRVLNEQFF. Full variable domain (outside the CDR3, taken from reference TRBV5-4 and TRBJ2-1): ETGVTQSPTHLIKTRGQQVTLRCSSQSGHNTVSWYQQALGQGPQFIFQYYREEENGRGNFPPRFSGLQFPNYSSELNVNALELDDSALYLCASSDLTRDRVLNEQFFGPGTRLTVL.

The rearrangement uses TRBV7-6 and TRBJ1-2, with unresolved D. The CDR3 is made up of 15 amino acids. Germline V gives CDR1 SGHVS, CDR2 FNYEAQ. Trimming shortened V by 5 bases and J by 7 bases, and 20 bases separated the two germline ends. The CDR3 DNA follows: TGTGCCAGCAGCCCTTGGACTGGTTCATCAGGTGGCTACACCTTC. Translating gives CASSPWTGSSGGYTF.

This chain connects TRBV20-1 to TRBJ2-7, with D possibly matching TRBD2 (5 bases). CDR3 size: 11 residues. V lost 6 bases to trimming and J lost 5 bases, with 11 bases between them. Germline loops: CDR1 DFQATT, CDR2 SNEGSKA (reference sequence). The DNA for the CDR3 is TGCAGTGCCCGGAGGAGCGACGAGCAGTACTTC. Amino acid sequence: CSARRSDEQYF.

This clonotype was detected many times. The rearrangement uses TRBV7-9 and TRBJ1-5; no firm D call. The CDR3 runs 15 residues. V was clipped by 6 bases and J by 4 bases, with 16 bases between them. CDR1 is SEHNR, CDR2 FQNEAQ, per germline (reference sequence). CDR3 protein: CASSPEGLRNQPQHF. CDR3 DNA: TGTGCCAGCAGTCCCGAGGGTTTACGGAATCAGCCCCAGCATTTT.

The V and J genes are TRBV20-1 and TRBJ2-7; D remains unclear. V dropped 1 base and J dropped 3 bases, with 13 bases sitting between them. This CDR3 has 14 residues. Germline assignment: CDR1 DFQATT and CDR2 SNEGSKA (reference sequence). CDR3 in amino acids: CSARVDATHYEQYF. CDR3 sequence (DNA): TGCAGTGCTAGAGTGGACGCTACCCACTACGAGCAGTACTTC.

CDR3 loop: CASVMTSGSFPNEQFF. For the CDR3, the DNA is TGTGCCAGCGTGATGACTAGCGGGAGCTTTCCCAATGAGCAGTTCTTC. V and J are TRBV28 and TRBJ2-1, with 12 bases identical to TRBD2. The ends lost 8 bases at V and 6 bases at J; junction bases unmatched: 11. The CDR3 is 16 residues long. Germline assignment: CDR1 MDHEN and CDR2 SYDVKM.